The 23 T cell receptor beta chains below were found in one sample sequenced in a study of blood T cell repertoires in COVID-19. The assay was immunoSEQ multiplex PCR, and TCRdb's table has in-frame clones only and misses some. The sample has approximately 230,000 clones, approximately 82% seen once. The sample comprised peripheral blood. These receptor sequences come from a man older than 75 with acute or convalescent COVID-19.

This clone was counted a few times. The CDR3 DNA follows: TGCAGCGTTACAGGGAGTGGCTCCACAGATACGCAGTATTTT. Its protein is CSVTGSGSTDTQYF. The J gene is TRBJ2-3, the V gene TRBV29-1, with a weak D call TRBD1 (6 bases). This CDR3 comprises 14 residues. The germline CDR1 and CDR2 sequences are SQVTM and ANQGSEA. Trimming cost V 5 bases and J 2 bases, with 14 bases left between them.

This clone was seen only a few times. V gene TRBV5-5 combines with J gene TRBJ2-2; 10 bases match TRBD2. CDR1 and CDR2 (germline): SGHKS, YYEKEE (reference sequence). There are 15 residues in the CDR3. V was clipped by 4 bases and J by 3 bases; unmatched bases: 3. The CDR3 DNA reads as TGTGCCAGCAGCCGAGCGGGAGGGTACACCGGGGAGCTGTTTTTT. It codes for CASSRAGGYTGELFF.

The gene calls are TRBV9 and TRBJ1-3, with 7 positions matching TRBD1. V dropped 0 bases and J dropped 2; count of bases not matched to a gene: 8. Germline CDR1 SGDLS, CDR2 YYNGEE. The CDR3 length is 17 residues. CDR3 residues: CASSVAGGQAAGNTIYF. CDR3 bases: TGTGCCAGCAGCGTAGCTGGCGGACAGGCGGCTGGAAACACCATATATTTT.

This chain joins TRBV28 and TRBJ1-1; perhaps TRBD1 as D (5 bases). There are 15 residues in the CDR3. Germline V gene data show CDR1 as MDHEN and CDR2 as SYDVKM. Trimming left V 3 bases short and J 4 bases short, with 15 bases between. The CDR3: CASSLSGAGTTEAFF. Here the CDR3 DNA reads TGTGCCAGCAGTTTGTCGGGTGCGGGGACCACTGAAGCTTTCTTT. The variable domain in full, with the rest retrieved from reference TRBV28 and TRBJ1-1, is DVKVTQSSRYLVKRTGEKVFLECVQDMDHENMFWYRQDPGLGLRLIYFSYDVKMKEKGDIPEGYSVSREKKERFSLILESASTNQTSMYLCASSLSGAGTTEAFFGQGTRLTVV.

The sample holds a few counts of this clone. V gene TRBV3-1 (or the pseudogene TRBV3-2) combines with J gene TRBJ2-5; D possibly corresponds to TRBD1 (6 bases). CDR1 is LGHDT, CDR2 YNNKEL, per germline (reference sequence). The CDR3 loop spans 17 amino acids. With 2 bases removed from V and 3 bases from J, the gap between germline ends came to 19 bases. The CDR3 is CASSQHFQRTDKETQYF. In DNA, the CDR3 is TGTGCCAGCAGCCAACATTTTCAAAGGACAGACAAAGAGACCCAGTACTTC.

V usage is TRBV5-4 and J usage is TRBJ2-3, with 10 nucleotides matching TRBD1. CDR1 and CDR2 from the germline V gene are SGHNT and YYREEE (reference sequence). The junction had 5 bases not matched to a gene; V was cut back by 5 bases and J by 2 bases. The CDR3 length is 15 residues. Here the CDR3 reads CASSQDRGPTDTQYF. The CDR3 DNA reads TGTGCCAGCAGTCAAGACAGGGGGCCCACAGATACGCAGTATTTT.

The chain couples TRBV19 to TRBJ2-2; 7 nucleotides match TRBD1. The germline V gene has CDR1 LNHDA and CDR2 SQIVND (reference sequence). Trimming at V came to 4 bases and at J to 3 bases, leaving 8 bases not matched to a gene. This CDR3 has 16 residues. DNA for the CDR3: TGTGCCAGTAGTACCTCCCCGGGACAGCACACCGGGGAGCTGTTTTTT. This translates into CASSTSPGQHTGELFF.

This chain links TRBV5-1 with TRBJ1-6, with 7 bases lining up with TRBD1. After removal of 4 bases from V and 4 bases from J, the junction contained 2 bases not matched to a gene. Germline values: CDR1 SGHRS, CDR2 YFSETQ. The CDR3 is made up of 14 amino acids. CDR3 protein: CASSPGQYNSPLHF. CDR3 in DNA: TGCGCCAGCAGCCCGGGACAGTATAATTCACCCCTCCACTTT.

The chain recombines TRBV3-1 (or the pseudogene TRBV3-2) with TRBJ1-2; 8 nucleotides agree with TRBD1. This CDR3 has 13 residues. CDR1 and CDR2 from the germline V gene are LGHDT and YNNKEL (reference sequence). V dropped 1 base and J dropped 5; count of bases not matched to a gene: 0. The CDR3: CASSQGTGYGYTF. The CDR3 nucleotides are TGTGCCAGCAGCCAAGGGACAGGGTATGGCTACACCTTC.

The rearrangement uses TRBV2 and TRBJ1-1; D unresolved. Germline lookup yields CDR1 SNHLY and CDR2 FYNNEI. Trimming shortened V by 8 bases and J by 3 bases, and 10 bases separated the two germline ends. CDR3 length equals 12 residues. The CDR3 spells CASDSSYTEAFF. DNA of the CDR3: TGTGCCAGCGACTCAAGTTACACTGAAGCTTTCTTT.

The chain carries TRBV2 and TRBJ1-2; TRBD1 might be the D (5 bases). V was trimmed by 3 bases and J by 2 bases, leaving 13 bases between them. The CDR3 is 15 residues long. CDR1 is SNHLY, CDR2 FYNNEI, per germline. The CDR3 reads CASSEVGAINYGYTF. Here the CDR3 DNA reads TGTGCCAGCAGTGAGGTAGGGGCCATCAACTATGGCTACACCTTC.

The J gene is TRBJ1-1, the V gene TRBV6-1; no clear D. Germline V gene data show CDR1 as MNHNS and CDR2 as SASEGT. The CDR3 runs to 13 residues. Trimming took off 3 bases at V and 6 bases at J, with 11 bases between the two ends. The CDR3 loop reads CASSDVGGAEAFF. In DNA, the CDR3 is TGTGCCAGCAGTGATGTTGGAGGAGCTGAAGCTTTCTTT.

J is TRBJ1-4 and V is TRBV28; D is perhaps TRBD1 (5 bases). The CDR3 covers 18 residues. V shed 1 base and J shed 0 bases, with 15 bases lying between them. From germline, CDR1 is MDHEN and CDR2 SYDVKM. The CDR3: CASSLLGAKRATNEKLFF. The CDR3 nucleotides are TGTGCCAGCAGTTTATTAGGGGCCAAAAGAGCAACTAATGAAAAACTGTTTTTT.

This chain links TRBV9 with TRBJ2-5, with a possible D match to TRBD1 (6 bases). V gave up 4 bases and J gave up 5 bases, with 15 bases separating them. Looked up from germline, CDR1 is SGDLS and CDR2 is YYNGEE. The CDR3 has 14 amino acids. CDR3 residues: CASSYEGVGETQYF. DNA of the CDR3: TGTGCCAGCAGCTATGAGGGGGTTGGTGAGACCCAGTACTTC.

The table lists this clone with a count of one. V is TRBV28 and J is TRBJ1-5, with a possible D match to TRBD1 (5 bases). The V end lost 9 bases, the J end lost 11 bases, and 11 bases lay between the germline ends. This CDR3 is 10 amino acids long. The germline V gene has CDR1 MDHEN and CDR2 SYDVKM. The CDR3: CASSSRAQHF. CDR3 DNA sequence: TGTGCCAGTTCGTCCAGGGCCCAGCATTTT.

V gene TRBV9 combines with J gene TRBJ2-5; D possibly corresponds to TRBD1 (6 bases). The CDR3 is 14 residues long. Deletions cut 0 bases from V and 5 bases from J, with 11 bases between. CDR1 and CDR2 from the germline V gene are SGDLS and YYNGEE. CDR3 loop: CASSVAGVEETQYF. The DNA of the CDR3 is TGTGCCAGCAGCGTAGCAGGGGTTGAGGAGACCCAGTACTTC.

This clone was observed a few times. This rearrangement joins TRBV18 to TRBJ2-7; D is perhaps TRBD1 (6 bases). This CDR3 contains 13 residues. Germline lookup yields CDR1 KGHSH and CDR2 LQKENI. V was cut by 8 bases and J by 0 bases, with 11 bases left in between. CDR3 amino acids: CASGQGSSYEQYF. In DNA form, the CDR3 reads TGTGCCAGCGGCCAGGGGAGCTCCTACGAGCAGTACTTC.

The chain recombines TRBV4-1 with TRBJ2-7; 8 nucleotides match TRBD1. The trim removed 4 bases at V and 5 bases at J, leaving 19 bases unmatched. Germline V lookup: CDR1 MGHRA, CDR2 YSYEKL. The CDR3 totals 18 residues. Here the CDR3 DNA reads TGCGCCAGCAGCCGCTTTTCCCCAGGGGGCTCGGGGCCCCACGAGCAGTACTTC. Translation gives CASSRFSPGGSGPHEQYF.

The chain recombines TRBV18 with TRBJ2-7; D is unclear. The V end was cut by 2 bases, the J end by 0 bases, with 8 bases between. Germline V gives CDR1 KGHSH, CDR2 LQKENI. This CDR3 is 14 amino acids long. The CDR3 region has the DNA TGTGCCAGCTCACCAGGTTTCAGCTCCTACGAGCAGTACTTC. This translates into CASSPGFSSYEQYF.

The CDR3 nucleotides are TGTGCCAGCTCACCTGTAGCACAGGGAGAGACCCAGTACTTC. This codes for CASSPVAQGETQYF. The chain couples TRBV18 to TRBJ2-5; weak D call: TRBD1 (6 bases). CDR1 KGHSH and CDR2 LQKENI come from the germline V gene. V was pared by 3 bases and J by 4 bases, with 12 bases between. CDR3 length: 14 residues.

V is TRBV5-1 and J is TRBJ2-5; unclear D gene. Germline CDR1 SGHRS, CDR2 YFSETQ. The CDR3 is 13 residues long. Trimming stripped 0 bases from V and 5 bases from J, with 8 bases between. This CDR3 is CASSLGARETQYF. In DNA form, the CDR3 reads TGCGCCAGCAGCTTGGGGGCCCGGGAGACCCAGTACTTC.

V usage is TRBV7-2 and J usage is TRBJ1-2; TRBD1 matches 7 bases. V dropped 5 bases and J dropped 2; count of bases not matched to a gene: 2. Germline values: CDR1 SGHTA, CDR2 FQGNSA. CDR3 length: 13 amino acids. CDR3 in amino acids: CASSRTGNYGYTF. As DNA, the CDR3 is TGTGCCAGCAGCCGGACAGGAAACTATGGCTACACCTTC.

This chain links TRBV19 with TRBJ2-6; D gene uncertain. Germline V gives CDR1 LNHDA, CDR2 SQIVND (reference sequence). The CDR3 covers 15 residues. Between the trimmed V and J ends, which lost 2 bases and 4 bases, there was a span of 9 bases. The CDR3 DNA reads as TGTGCCAGTAGTATACTAGGATCAGGGGCCAACGTCCTGACTTTC. Residues: CASSILGSGANVLTF. Full variable domain (missing parts from reference TRBV19 and TRBJ2-6): DGGITQSPKYLFRKEGQNVTLSCEQNLNHDAMYWYRQDPGQGLRLIYYSQIVNDFQKGDIAEGYSVSREKKESFPLTVTSAQKNPTAFYLCASSILGSGANVLTFGAGSRLTVL.